Below, 19 T cell receptor beta chains from the same sample are listed, as sequenced in a study of CD8+CD57+ T cells in acquired aplastic anemia. Using genomic DNA as the template, TCR beta VDJ and CDR3 profiling was carried out. TCRdb ran MiXCR on the reads and lists one entry per CDR3 protein. The repertoire has about 420,000 distinct CDR3 sequences, roughly 64% of them found once; the top ten carry under 4.5%. The source material was sorted CD4+, CD8+, or CD8+CD57+ T cells (not recorded which) from PBMCs. Receptors were obtained from a human donor in good health, serving as a control.

This clonotype showed up many times. DNA for the CDR3: TGTGCCAGCCGGGACAGGACTAACTATGGCTACACCTTC. This codes for CASRDRTNYGYTF. This chain connects TRBV12-3 or TRBV12-4 to TRBJ1-2; 8 nucleotides match TRBD1. CDR3 length: 13 amino acids. Germline trimming cut 8 bases from V and 0 bases from J; bases unmatched to any gene: 2.

On this clonotype itself: A read error may account for a junction end that differs from germline. The CDR3 reads CASSQTSEGYTF. CDR3 coding DNA: TGTGCTAGCAGCCAAACATCGGAGGGATACACCTTC. This chain joins TRBV7-2 and TRBJ1-2; D unclear. The CDR3 extends over 12 amino acids. The germline CDR1 and CDR2 sequences are SGHTA and FQGNSA.

This clonotype was seen a few times. V is TRBV4-2 and J is TRBJ2-3; 13 positions agree with TRBD2. The J segment lost 11 bases and the V segment lost 4 bases, leaving 9 bases of the junction unmatched. This CDR3 contains 15 residues. In germline, CDR1 is LGHNA, CDR2 YNFKEQ. The DNA for the CDR3 is TGTGCCAGCAGCCCCACTAGCGGGGGGGCGAATGAGCAGTATTTT. It specifies CASSPTSGGANEQYF.

This clonotype appeared a single time. No DNA is shown, since the ends of the CDR3 on it are uncertain; the CDR3 is the one TCRdb lists. The V and J genes are TRBV5-6 and TRBJ2-7; TRBD1, the table's D call, was not compared with the DNA. Germline values: CDR1 SGHDT, CDR2 YYEEEE. A total of 24 residues make up the CDR3, ends included. CDR3 in amino acids: CAASSQTAVYFCAISDGGADEQYF.

V and J are TRBV5-1 and TRBJ1-4; 7 bases align to TRBD1. Germline CDR1 is SGHRS and CDR2 is YFSETQ. The CDR3 runs to 18 residues. V lost 4 bases, J lost 0 bases, and 12 bases stayed unmatched. The CDR3 nucleotides read TGCGCCAGCAGCGCGGCAGGGGGTGGCGGGGCAACTAATGAAAAACTGTTTTTT. This gives the protein CASSAAGGGGATNEKLFF.

This clonotype came up once. V and J are TRBV11-3 and TRBJ1-6; no clear D gene. CDR3 length equals 15 residues. Germline CDR1 is SGHNT and CDR2 is YENEEA. V lost 1 base and J 13 bases, leaving 17 bases between the germline ends. The CDR3 sequence is CASSLGTRSESPLHF. In DNA, the CDR3 is TGTGCCAGCAGCTTAGGAACTAGGTCAGAATCGCCCCTCCACTTT. The variable domain in full, completed from reference TRBV11-3 and TRBJ1-6, reads EAGVVQSPRYKIIEKKQPVAFWCNPISGHNTLYWYLQNLGQGPELLIRYENEEAVDDSQLPKDRFSAERLKGVDSTLKIQPAELGDSAVYLCASSLGTRSESPLHFGNGTRLTVT.

The rearrangement uses TRBV24-1 and TRBJ2-5; D not resolved. V dropped 5 bases and J dropped 5 bases, with 11 bases sitting between them. CDR3 length equals 13 residues. The germline V gene encodes CDR1 KGHDR and CDR2 SFDVKD. CDR3 sequence reads: CATSAAPQETQYF. The DNA of the CDR3 is TGTGCCACCAGTGCGGCTCCCCAGGAGACCCAGTACTTC.

This clonotype was recorded a few times. The gene calls are TRBV19 and TRBJ1-1; no clear D. CDR1 and CDR2 (germline): LNHDA, SQIVND (reference sequence). There are 14 residues in the CDR3. V was trimmed by 5 bases and J by 1 base, leaving 11 bases between them. This CDR3 is CASSSGAGNTEAFF. For the CDR3, the DNA is TGTGCCAGTAGTTCGGGTGCAGGGAACACTGAAGCTTTCTTT.

This clonotype was counted at least ten times. This sequence joins TRBV10-3 and TRBJ1-1, with D unresolved. The V gene lost 0 bases and the J gene lost 0 bases, with 5 bases spanning the gap. Germline V gene data show CDR1 as ENHRY and CDR2 as SYGVKD. This CDR3 has 14 amino acids. The CDR3 DNA reads TGTGCCATCAGTGAGTCGAGTTTGAACACTGAAGCTTTCTTT. It translates to CAISESSLNTEAFF.

About this clonotype itself: Relative to the germline gene, one junction end is altered; a read error may explain this. The genes are TRBV7-2 and TRBJ1-6; TRBD1 matches 7 bases. Germline CDR1 and CDR2: SGHTA and FQGNSA. CDR3 size: 12 residues. CDR3 bases: TGTGCCAGCAGCTTTCCGGGAGGGGGCGCGTCCTTC. The encoded protein is CASSFPGGGASF.

CDR3: CASSFPGGGASYEIYF. In nucleotides, the CDR3 is TGTGCCAGCAGCTTTCCGGGAGGGGGCGCGTCCTACGAGATATATTTT. This chain connects TRBV7-2 to TRBJ1-3, with 7 bases fitting TRBD1. Germline-derived CDR1 and CDR2 are SGHTA and FQGNSA. This CDR3 has 16 amino acids. Trimming took 3 bases from V and 13 from J; bases not matched to a gene: 18.

This clonotype came up many times. The rearrangement joins TRBV2 to TRBJ1-2; a possible D gene is TRBD1 (6 bases). The germline V gene has CDR1 SNHLY and CDR2 FYNNEI. The CDR3 runs 14 residues. The V end lost 4 bases, the J end lost 8 bases, and 17 bases lay between the germline ends. The CDR3 loop is CASSVLAEGEGYTF. The CDR3 DNA is TGTGCCAGCAGTGTTTTAGCAGAGGGGGAGGGCTACACCTTC.

The chain uses TRBV7-6 and TRBJ2-7; tentatively, D is TRBD1 (6 bases). In germline, CDR1 is SGHVS, CDR2 FNYEAQ. The CDR3 contains 14 residues. V lost 2 bases and J lost 6, with 14 bases in between. The CDR3 is CASSLTDSLGEQYF. As DNA, the CDR3 is TGTGCCAGCAGCTTAACGGACAGTTTAGGCGAGCAGTACTTC.

Only a few counts were recorded for this clonotype. The chain couples TRBV7-8 to TRBJ2-1; D remains ambiguous. The V and J ends lost 5 bases and 0 bases respectively, with 17 bases between them. This CDR3 comprises 17 residues. Germline-derived CDR1 and CDR2 are SGHVS and FQNEAQ. In DNA form, the CDR3 reads TGTGCCAGCAGCCCCTTACCCGCCCTGAGCTCCTACAATGAGCAGTTCTTC. It translates to CASSPLPALSSYNEQFF.

The gene calls are TRBV7-8 and TRBJ2-3; the D call may be TRBD1 or TRBD2 (5 bases each). This CDR3 spans 16 amino acids. Trimming took off 8 bases at V and 1 base at J, with 19 bases between the two ends. Germline loops: CDR1 SGHVS, CDR2 FQNEAQ. CDR3 in amino acids: CASGLRLGTGTDTQYF. CDR3 coding DNA: TGTGCCAGCGGTCTACGACTCGGGACGGGCACAGATACGCAGTATTTT. Together with reference TRBV7-8 and TRBJ2-3, the CDR3 gives the full variable domain: GAGVSQSPRYKVAKRGQDVALRCDPISGHVSLFWYQQALGQGPEFLTYFQNEAQLDKSGLPSDRFFAERPEGSVSTLKIQRTQQEDSAVYLCASGLRLGTGTDTQYFGPGTRLTVL.

This clonotype showed up many times. V gene TRBV12-3 or TRBV12-4 combines with J gene TRBJ1-2, with 9 bases lining up with TRBD1. The CDR3 has 14 amino acids. Trimming at V came to 6 bases and at J to 3 bases, leaving 5 bases not matched to a gene. CDR3 protein: CASSFDRGDYGYTF. The DNA for the CDR3 is TGTGCCAGCAGCTTTGACAGGGGGGACTATGGCTACACCTTC.

This chain joins TRBV14 and TRBJ2-7; D call uncertain. Between the trimmed V and J ends, which lost 5 bases and 7 bases, there was a span of 24 bases. The CDR3 contains 16 residues. Germline lookup yields CDR1 SGHDN and CDR2 FVKESK. CDR3 in DNA: TGTGCCAGCAGCTATATGGAGCGCGCAAACTACGCAGAGCAGTACTTC. Translating it yields CASSYMERANYAEQYF.

Notes on this clonotype: The junction differs from germline at one of its ends, possibly a read error. V gene TRBV9 combines with J gene TRBJ1-6; D might be TRBD1 (5 bases). This CDR3 region has 14 residues. Germline CDR1 reads SGDLS; CDR2 reads YYNGEE. The CDR3 nucleotides read TGTGCCAGCAGTTCGACCGGGGGGGGTTCACCCCAACTCTTT. Translated, it gives CASSSTGGGSPQLF.

In DNA form, the CDR3 reads TGCAGTGCTAGAGGGTGGGGACTAGCGGGGGGCCTAAACAATGAGCAGTTCTTC. Translated: CSARGWGLAGGLNNEQFF. This chain links TRBV20-1 with TRBJ2-1, with 15 positions matching TRBD2. The CDR3 consists of 18 residues. The ends lost 1 base at V and 5 bases at J; junction bases unmatched: 9. The germline CDR1 and CDR2 sequences are DFQATT and SNEGSKA (reference sequence).